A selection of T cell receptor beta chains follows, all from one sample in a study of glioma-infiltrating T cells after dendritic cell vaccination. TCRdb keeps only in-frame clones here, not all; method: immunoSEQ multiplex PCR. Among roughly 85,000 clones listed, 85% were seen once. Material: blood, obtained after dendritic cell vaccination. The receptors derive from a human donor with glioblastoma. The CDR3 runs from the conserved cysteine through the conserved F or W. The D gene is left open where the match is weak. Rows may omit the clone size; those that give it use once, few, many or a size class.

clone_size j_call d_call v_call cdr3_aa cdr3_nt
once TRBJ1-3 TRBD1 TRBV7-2 CASSQGGSSGNTIYF TGTGCCAGCAGCCAGGGGGGAAGCTCTGGAAACACCATATATTTT
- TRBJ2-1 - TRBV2 CASSVGHEQFF TGTGCCAGCAGTGTGGGGCATGAGCAGTTCTTC
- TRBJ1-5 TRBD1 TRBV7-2 CASSLGTGNQPQHF TGTGCCAGCAGCTTAGGGACAGGGAATCAGCCCCAGCATTTT
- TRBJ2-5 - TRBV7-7 CASSLVGEGKTQYF TGTGCCAGCAGCTTGGTTGGAGAAGGAAAGACCCAGTACTTC
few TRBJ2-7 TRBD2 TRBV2 CASSRTSGGFYEQYF TGTGCCAGCAGCCGCACTAGCGGGGGGTTCTACGAGCAGTACTTC
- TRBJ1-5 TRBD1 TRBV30 CAWRTRGQGFSQPQHF TGTGCCTGGAGAACCCGGGGACAGGGTTTTTCTCAGCCCCAGCATTTT
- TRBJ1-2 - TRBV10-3 CAISVTGEEGYTF TGTGCCATCAGTGTGACCGGGGAGGAGGGCTACACCTTC
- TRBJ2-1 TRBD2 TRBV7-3 CASSDTSGGGNEQFF TGTGCCAGCAGCGATACTAGCGGGGGGGGCAATGAGCAGTTCTTC
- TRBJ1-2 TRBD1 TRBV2 CASSKRTPGQGADGYTF TGTGCCAGCAGTAAAAGGACGCCGGGACAGGGGGCGGACGGCTACACCTTC
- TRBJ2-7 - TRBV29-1 CSVEGQQAGEQYF TGCAGCGTTGAGGGGCAACAGGCTGGGGAGCAGTACTTC
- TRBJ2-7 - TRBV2 CASMIEQRTYEQYF TGTGCCAGCATGATTGAGCAGCGAACCTACGAGCAGTACTTC